This T cell receptor beta chain was captured by sequencing in a study of blood T cell repertoires in COVID-19. The protocol was immunoSEQ multiplex PCR, while the TCRdb copy is restricted to in-frame clones and leaves out a portion. This table has 350,000 or so clones, around 87% appearing once. Germline V gene lookup returns CDR1 SNHLY and CDR2 FYNNEI. V shed 6 bases, J shed 6 bases, and the junction held 8 bases outside the gene matches. The CDR3 length is 14 residues. The chain uses TRBV2 and TRBJ2-7; 10 bases match TRBD1. This TCR was sampled from a woman in her 30s with COVID-19, enrolled during active disease. Sequenced sample: peripheral blood. This CDR3 is CASRSGTGAGEQYF. DNA of the CDR3: TGTGCCAGCAGGAGCGGGACAGGGGCCGGCGAGCAGTACTTC.